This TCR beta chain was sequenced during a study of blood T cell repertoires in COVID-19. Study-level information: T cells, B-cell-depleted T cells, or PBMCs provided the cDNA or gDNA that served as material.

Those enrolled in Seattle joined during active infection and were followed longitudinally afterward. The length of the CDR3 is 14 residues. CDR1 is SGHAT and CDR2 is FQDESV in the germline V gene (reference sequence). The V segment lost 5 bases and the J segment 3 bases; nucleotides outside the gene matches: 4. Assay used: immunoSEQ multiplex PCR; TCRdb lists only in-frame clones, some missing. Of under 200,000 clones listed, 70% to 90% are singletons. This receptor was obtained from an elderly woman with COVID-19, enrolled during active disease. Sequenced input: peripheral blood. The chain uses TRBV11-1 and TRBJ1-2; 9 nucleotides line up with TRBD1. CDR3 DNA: TGTGCCAGCAGCCCACAGGGGGCGGACTATGGCTACACCTTC. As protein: CASSPQGADYGYTF.